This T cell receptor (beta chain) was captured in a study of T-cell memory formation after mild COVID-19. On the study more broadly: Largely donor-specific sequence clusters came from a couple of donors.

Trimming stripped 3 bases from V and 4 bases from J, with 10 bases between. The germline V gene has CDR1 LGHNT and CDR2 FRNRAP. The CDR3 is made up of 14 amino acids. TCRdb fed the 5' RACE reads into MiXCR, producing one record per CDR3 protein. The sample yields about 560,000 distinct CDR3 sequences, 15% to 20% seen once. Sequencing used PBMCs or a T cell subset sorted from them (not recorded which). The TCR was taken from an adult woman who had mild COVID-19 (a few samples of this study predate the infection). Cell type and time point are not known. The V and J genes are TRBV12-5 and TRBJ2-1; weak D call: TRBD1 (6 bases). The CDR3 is CASGFLGAYNEQFF. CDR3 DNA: TGTGCTAGTGGTTTTTTGGGGGCTTACAATGAGCAGTTCTTC. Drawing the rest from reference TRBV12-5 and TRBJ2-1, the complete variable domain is DARVTQTPRHKVTEMGQEVTMRCQPILGHNTVFWYRQTMMQGLELLAYFRNRAPLDDSGMPKDRFSAEMPDATLATLKIQPSEPRDSAVYFCASGFLGAYNEQFFGPGTRLTVL.